Detailed here is one T cell receptor (beta chain). This clonotype was seen at least ten times. Its antigen has not been determined. No much larger clonotype is one base removed from it; base qualities were not supplied. CDR1 and CDR2 are drawn from the germline V gene: MNHNS, SASEGT. Trimming removed 6 bases from V and 0 bases from J, leaving 12 bases between the germline ends. The CDR3 measures 14 amino acids from cysteine to phenylalanine. The sequence is cut down to CDR3 DNA, 42 bases in frame from base 1. The library was obtained by multiplex PCR. Instrument on record: Illumina HiSeq 4000. To build TCR beta libraries, CDR3 regions were amplified by Arm-PCR using iRepertoire HTBI primers. Before sequencing, the PCR products underwent gel purification. The original pipeline was this. A total of 60 to 80 TRBV and approximately 13 TRBJ segments were identified across samples and were used for gene usage analysis of CDR3 amino acid clonotypes. COPE and FqMerger were used to merge the filtered high-quality paired reads into contigs. BLAST was used to align contigs to IMGT TRBV, TRBD and TRBJ reference genes, and CDR3 was defined according to IMGT. Clonotypes above 0.1% frequency were classified as highly expanded clones. Repertoire diversity was measured by Shannon entropy, and V-J evenness by the Gini coefficient. A clonotype found in more than one individual was treated as public. TCRdb reanalyzed the raw reads on its own, using fastp at Q25 for trimming and MiXCR for clone calling, and kept in-frame beta chains. Every CDR3 protein is listed once, alongside the most common genes and DNA of its rows. These V and J calls are TCRdb output, not the study's own analysis. The sample yields about 320,000 distinct CDR3 sequences; 18% were counted once. More than 30% of the sample comes from the top ten.

These data are taken from a study of regulatory T cells in long-lasting Graves disease (dated by TCRdb to the early 2020s). Regarding the research as a whole: Newly diagnosed Graves' disease patients had taken antithyroid drugs for less than 3 months. The study was registered as a clinical trial and conducted in China. TCR sequencing covered roughly 13 persistent and around 20 newly diagnosed Graves' disease patients, some 33 samples in total. Peripheral blood TCR sequencing and RNA sequencing compared persistent Graves' disease patients with newly diagnosed Graves' disease patients.

Points the paper makes about the study in general: Persistent patients shared more public clonotypes among themselves (around 2,500) than newly diagnosed patients did (more than 950). As a limitation, the authors acknowledged that the small sample size may reduce accuracy. Compared with newly diagnosed patients, persistent Graves' disease patients had lower TCR Shannon entropy and fewer highly expanded clones, which suggests clonal expansion. Only the TCR beta chain was sequenced and analyzed. Peripheral blood alone was examined, since thyroid tissue, which constituted the primary lesion, could not be accessed. Preferential use of TRBV28, TRBJ1-2 and TRBJ2-5 was observed in persistent disease, whereas TRBV20-1 and TRBJ2-1 were favored in newly diagnosed disease.

The time point label of this sample denotes: newly diagnosed GD, antithyroid drugs for less than 3 months. For both TCR sequencing and RNA sequencing, RNA was extracted from PBMCs in TRIzol. The diagnosis of Graves' disease followed American Thyroid Association guidelines. Recruitment of patients was carried out at an endocrinology department in Xi'an, China. Each patient gave 8.5 to 9.5 milliliters of peripheral blood, collected in an EDTA anticoagulant tube. PBMCs were isolated by Ficoll Paque Plus density gradient separation without further T cell sorting. RNA quality was checked with an Agilent 2100 Bioanalyzer and agarose gel, and concentration with a NanoDrop 2000.

The rearranged chain carries TRBV6-1 and TRBJ2-7, and TRBD1 may be the D gene, going by 5 matching bases. This receptor was obtained from a female donor with Graves disease. The material was peripheral blood mononuclear cells (PBMCs), obtained at new diagnosis, from a patient treated with antithyroid drugs. CDR3 reads: CASSPRATSYEQYF. The sequenced DNA is TGTGCCAGCAGCCCCAGGGCCACCTCCTACGAGCAGTACTTC.